This T cell receptor (beta chain) was observed in a study of blood T cell repertoires in COVID-19. Turning to the study itself: In each case, the material was cDNA or gDNA derived from T cells, B-cell-depleted T cells, or PBMCs.

Germline V CDR1 and CDR2: SQVTM, ANQGSEA. The CDR3 spans 12 residues. The V segment lost 4 bases and the J segment 4 bases; nucleotides outside the gene matches: 3. Clones were sequenced by immunoSEQ multiplex PCR, and TCRdb holds only the in-frame ones, with some missing. The profile covers 100,000 to 150,000 clones, with 75% to 90% appearing a single time and less than 4.5% taken by the ten largest. This receptor was identified in a man aged 60-69 years with COVID-19, enrolled during active disease. Material for sequencing was peripheral blood. The chain carries TRBV29-1 and TRBJ2-7; 8 bases are a match to TRBD1. The CDR3 region is CSVVDRGYEQYF. CDR3 nucleotide sequence: TGCAGCGTTGTCGACAGGGGATACGAGCAGTACTTC.